The 14 T cell receptor beta chains below come from one sample, sequenced in a study of identical twins. TCRdb reanalysed the 5' RACE reads using MiXCR and keeps one entry per CDR3 protein. The data show 200,000 to 250,000 distinct CDR3 sequences, 6% to 9% seen once. These same data were also listed under a study on yellow fever vaccine responses in identical twins.

Sequences were obtained from memory (CD45RO+) T cells sorted from blood. These receptors originate from a woman aged 18-30 years in good health.

This clonotype showed up many times. V gene TRBV7-9 combines with J gene TRBJ2-1; no firm D call. Trimming took off 5 bases at V and 5 bases at J, with 7 bases between the two ends. The CDR3 totals 12 residues. Germline V CDR1 and CDR2: SEHNR, FQNEAQ (reference sequence). The CDR3 DNA reads as TGTGCCAGCAGCCCGGCTCACAATGAGCAGTTCTTC. Its translation: CASSPAHNEQFF.

Only a few counts were recorded for this clonotype. The V call is TRBV7-9, the J call TRBJ1-4, with D perhaps TRBD1 (5 bases). Germline CDR1 is SEHNR and CDR2 is FQNEAQ (reference sequence). The V end lost 2 bases, the J end lost 7 bases, and 11 bases lay between the germline ends. The CDR3 is 14 residues long. The CDR3, as DNA: TGTGCCAGCAGCTTAATGCAGGGTGGTGAAAAACTGTTTTTT. It translates to CASSLMQGGEKLFF.

This clonotype was detected ten times or more. The chain recombines TRBV6-2 or TRBV6-3 with TRBJ2-1, with 9 positions matching TRBD1. The V segment lost 6 bases and the J segment 9 bases; nucleotides outside the gene matches: 3. The CDR3 runs 12 residues. Germline V CDR1 and CDR2: MNHEY, SVGEGT. This chain's CDR3 is CASSRTGVEQFF. The CDR3 nucleotides read TGTGCCAGCAGCCGGACAGGGGTTGAGCAGTTCTTC.

The chain carries TRBV6-5 and TRBJ2-5; 10 nucleotides align to TRBD1. V lost 0 bases and J lost 0; bases outside the gene matches: 1. The germline V gene has CDR1 MNHEY and CDR2 SVGAGI. This CDR3 spans 16 amino acids. CDR3 in amino acids: CASSYSGTGDQETQYF. Written as DNA, the CDR3 is TGTGCCAGCAGTTACTCGGGGACAGGGGACCAAGAGACCCAGTACTTC.

This clonotype was counted only a few times. V gene TRBV7-9 combines with J gene TRBJ2-5; the match to TRBD1 covers 8 bases. V lost 5 bases to trimming and J lost 7 bases; unmatched junction nucleotides: 12. The CDR3 covers 15 residues. Germline CDR1 and CDR2: SEHNR and FQNEAQ (reference sequence). DNA for the CDR3: TGTGCCAGCAGCACGCCGGGACAGGTCCGGGGGACCCAGTACTTC. Encoded protein: CASSTPGQVRGTQYF. Full variable domain (missing parts from reference TRBV7-9 and TRBJ2-5): DTGVSQNPRHKITKRGQNVTFRCDPISEHNRLYWYRQTLGQGPEFLTYFQNEAQLEKSRLLSDRFSAERPKGSFSTLEIQRTEQGDSAMYLCASSTPGQVRGTQYFGPGTRLLVL.

This clonotype was seen more than once but under ten times. The J gene is TRBJ2-1, the V gene TRBV5-6, with D perhaps matching TRBD1 or TRBD2 (5 bases each). The CDR3 has 19 residues. Germline assignment: CDR1 SGHDT and CDR2 YYEEEE. V was cut by 4 bases and J by 1 base, with 24 bases left in between. In DNA, the CDR3 is TGTGCCAGCAGCCGAAATTACTGGACTCCTCAGGGTTCCTACAATGAGCAGTTCTTC. The encoded protein is CASSRNYWTPQGSYNEQFF.

This clonotype was detected ten times or more. The chain uses TRBV4-1 and TRBJ2-1; the match to TRBD2 covers 8 bases. This CDR3 comprises 16 residues. Germline lookup yields CDR1 MGHRA and CDR2 YSYEKL. With V trimmed by 3 bases and J by 0 bases, 4 bases remained unmatched. The CDR3 nucleotides read TGCGCCAGCAGCCAGACTAGCGCCGGCTCCTACAATGAGCAGTTCTTC. Its translation is CASSQTSAGSYNEQFF.

This clonotype was seen many times. V gene TRBV20-1 combines with J gene TRBJ2-1, with a tentative D call TRBD2 (5 bases). Germline V gene data show CDR1 as DFQATT and CDR2 as SNEGSKA (reference sequence). V was shortened by 3 bases and J by 8 bases, with 17 bases between the two germline ends. CDR3 length equals 14 residues. The CDR3 is CSARLAQRVDEQFF. For the CDR3, the DNA is TGCAGTGCTAGGCTAGCCCAGAGGGTAGATGAGCAGTTCTTC.

At least ten counts were recorded for this clonotype. V is TRBV24-1 and J is TRBJ2-5, with D unresolved. CDR3 length: 13 amino acids. The germline V gene encodes CDR1 KGHDR and CDR2 SFDVKD. Trimming shortened V by 4 bases and J by 4 bases, and 9 bases separated the two germline ends. In DNA, the CDR3 is TGTGCCACCAGTGAGAACCCGGGAGAGACCCAGTACTTC. It specifies CATSENPGETQYF.

The V call is TRBV28, the J call TRBJ2-3; TRBD2 matches at 8 bases. Germline CDR1 is MDHEN and CDR2 is SYDVKM. The CDR3 extends over 13 amino acids. The ends lost 5 bases at V and 7 bases at J; junction bases unmatched: 5. For the CDR3, the DNA is TGTGCCAGCAGTCCCGGGGGGGCCTATACGCAGTATTTT. Translated: CASSPGGAYTQYF.

This clonotype was observed many times. The gene calls are TRBV5-1 and TRBJ2-5; D ambiguous. Between the trimmed V and J ends, which lost 0 bases and 1 base, there was a span of 4 bases. The CDR3 contains 13 residues. Germline lookup yields CDR1 SGHRS and CDR2 YFSETQ. The CDR3 nucleotides are TGCGCCAGCAGCTTGGGGGGCCAAGAGACCCAGTACTTC. Encoded protein: CASSLGGQETQYF.

This clonotype was seen a handful of times. Germline is not matched at one junction end, which may reflect a read error. V gene TRBV20-1 combines with J gene TRBJ2-2, with 7 bases fitting TRBD1. This CDR3 has 13 amino acids. Germline V gene data show CDR1 as DFQATT and CDR2 as SNEGSKA (reference sequence). CDR3: CSSVGTATGELFF. CDR3 bases: TGTAGCTCCGTCGGGACAGCCACCGGGGAGCTGTTTTTT.

The genes are TRBV5-1 and TRBJ2-1, with D tentatively TRBD1 (6 bases). The CDR3 is 13 amino acids. Germline lookup yields CDR1 SGHRS and CDR2 YFSETQ. V dropped 5 bases and J dropped 6 bases, with 12 bases sitting between them. In nucleotides, the CDR3 is TGCGCCAGCAGAAACCCACAGGGCAATGAGCAGTTCTTC. This sequence encodes CASRNPQGNEQFF.

In its sample, this clonotype was seen many times. The chain couples TRBV12-3 or TRBV12-4 to TRBJ2-5, with a tentative D call TRBD1 (6 bases). V was trimmed by 10 bases and J by 3 bases, leaving 21 bases between them. This CDR3 is built from 15 residues. CDR3 sequence: CAIVTTDSRKETQYF. The DNA for the CDR3 is TGTGCCATCGTTACTACGGACAGTAGGAAAGAGACCCAGTACTTC.